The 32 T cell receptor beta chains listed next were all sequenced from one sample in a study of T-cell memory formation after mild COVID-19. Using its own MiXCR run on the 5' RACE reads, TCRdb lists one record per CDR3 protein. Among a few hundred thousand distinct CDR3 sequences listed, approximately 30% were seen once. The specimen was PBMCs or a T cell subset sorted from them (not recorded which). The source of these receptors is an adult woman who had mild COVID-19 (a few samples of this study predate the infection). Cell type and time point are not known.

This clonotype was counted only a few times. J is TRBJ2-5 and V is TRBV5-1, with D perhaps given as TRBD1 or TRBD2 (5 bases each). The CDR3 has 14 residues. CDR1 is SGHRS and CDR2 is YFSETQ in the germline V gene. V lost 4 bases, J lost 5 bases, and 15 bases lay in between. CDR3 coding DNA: TGCGCCAGCAGCCTAGCTACGGGGACGGAGACCCAGTACTTC. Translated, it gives CASSLATGTETQYF.

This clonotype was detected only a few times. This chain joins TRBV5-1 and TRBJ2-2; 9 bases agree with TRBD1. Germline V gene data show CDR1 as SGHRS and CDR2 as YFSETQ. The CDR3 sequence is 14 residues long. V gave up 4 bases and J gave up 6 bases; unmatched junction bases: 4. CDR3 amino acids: CASSDRQGAGELFF. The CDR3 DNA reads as TGCGCCAGCAGCGATCGACAGGGGGCCGGGGAGCTGTTTTTT.

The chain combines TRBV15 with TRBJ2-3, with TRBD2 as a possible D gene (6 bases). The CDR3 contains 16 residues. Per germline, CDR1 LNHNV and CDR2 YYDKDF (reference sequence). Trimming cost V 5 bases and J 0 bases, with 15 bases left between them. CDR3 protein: CATSAPGLASTDTQYF. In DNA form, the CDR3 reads TGTGCCACCAGCGCCCCGGGACTGGCTAGCACAGATACGCAGTATTTT.

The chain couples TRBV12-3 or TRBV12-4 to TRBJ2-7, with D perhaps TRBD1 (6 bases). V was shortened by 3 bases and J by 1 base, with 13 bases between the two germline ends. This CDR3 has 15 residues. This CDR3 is CASSLVTGTSYEQYF. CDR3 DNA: TGTGCCAGCAGTTTGGTGACCGGGACATCCTACGAGCAGTACTTC.

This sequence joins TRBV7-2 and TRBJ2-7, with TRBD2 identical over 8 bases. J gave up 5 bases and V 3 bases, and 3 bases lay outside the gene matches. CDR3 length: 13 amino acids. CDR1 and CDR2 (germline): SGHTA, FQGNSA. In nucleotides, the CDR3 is TGTGCCAGCAGCTTCTCAGCGGGAGACGAGCAGTACTTC. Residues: CASSFSAGDEQYF.

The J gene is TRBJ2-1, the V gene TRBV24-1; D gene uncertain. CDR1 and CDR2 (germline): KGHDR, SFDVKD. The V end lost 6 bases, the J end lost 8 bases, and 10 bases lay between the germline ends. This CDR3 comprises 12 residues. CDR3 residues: CATSLGWDEQFF. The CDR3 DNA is TGTGCCACCAGTCTGGGGTGGGATGAGCAGTTCTTC.

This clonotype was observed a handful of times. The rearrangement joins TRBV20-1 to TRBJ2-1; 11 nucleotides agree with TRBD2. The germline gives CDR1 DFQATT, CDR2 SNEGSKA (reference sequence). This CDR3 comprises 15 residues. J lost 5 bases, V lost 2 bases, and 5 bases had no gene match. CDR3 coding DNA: TGCAGTGCTAGACCAACGACTAGCGGGGACAATGAGCAGTTCTTC. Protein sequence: CSARPTTSGDNEQFF.

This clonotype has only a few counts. The CDR3 sequence: CASRPSGVYEQYF. CDR3 bases: TGTGCCAGCCGCCCTAGCGGGGTATACGAGCAGTACTTC. The rearrangement joins TRBV3-1 to TRBJ2-7, with TRBD2 matching over 9 bases. The V gene end was trimmed by 8 bases and the J gene end by 4 bases; junction bases not matched to a gene: 6. This CDR3 region has 13 residues. Germline loops: CDR1 LGHDT, CDR2 YNNKEL (reference sequence).

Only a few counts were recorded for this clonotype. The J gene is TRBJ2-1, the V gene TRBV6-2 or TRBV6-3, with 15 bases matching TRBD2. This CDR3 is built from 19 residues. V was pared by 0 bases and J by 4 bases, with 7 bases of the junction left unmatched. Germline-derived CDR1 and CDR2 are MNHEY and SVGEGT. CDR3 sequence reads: CASSYSTGLAGGLYNEQFF. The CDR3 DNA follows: TGTGCCAGCAGTTACTCTACGGGACTAGCGGGAGGATTATACAATGAGCAGTTCTTC.

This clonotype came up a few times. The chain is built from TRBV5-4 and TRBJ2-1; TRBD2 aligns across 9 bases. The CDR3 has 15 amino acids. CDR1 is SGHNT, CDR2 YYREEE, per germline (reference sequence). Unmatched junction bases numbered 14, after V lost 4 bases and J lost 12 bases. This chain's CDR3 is CASSQGGGGTMLQFF. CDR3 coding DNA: TGTGCCAGCAGCCAGGGCGGGGGGGGTACAATGTTGCAGTTCTTC.

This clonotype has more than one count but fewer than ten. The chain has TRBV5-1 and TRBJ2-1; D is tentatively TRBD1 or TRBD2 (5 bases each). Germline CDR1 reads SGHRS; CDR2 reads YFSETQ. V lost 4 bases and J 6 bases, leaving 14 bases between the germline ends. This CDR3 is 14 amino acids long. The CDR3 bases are TGCGCCAGCAGCCCAGAGGGGCCCGGCAATGAGCAGTTCTTC. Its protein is CASSPEGPGNEQFF.

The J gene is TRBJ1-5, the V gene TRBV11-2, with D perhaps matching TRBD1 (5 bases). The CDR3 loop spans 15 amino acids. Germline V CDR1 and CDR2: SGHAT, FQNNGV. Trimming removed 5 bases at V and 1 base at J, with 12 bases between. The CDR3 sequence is CASSLGVISNQPQHF. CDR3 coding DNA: TGTGCCAGCAGCCTGGGGGTGATCAGCAATCAGCCCCAGCATTTT.

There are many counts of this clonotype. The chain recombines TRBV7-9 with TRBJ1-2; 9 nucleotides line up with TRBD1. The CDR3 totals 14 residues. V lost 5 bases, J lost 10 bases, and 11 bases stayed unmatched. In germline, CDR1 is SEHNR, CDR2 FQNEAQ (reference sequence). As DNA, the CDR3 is TGTGCCAGCAGCGAAGGCTACCGGGACAGGGACTACACCTTC. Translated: CASSEGYRDRDYTF.

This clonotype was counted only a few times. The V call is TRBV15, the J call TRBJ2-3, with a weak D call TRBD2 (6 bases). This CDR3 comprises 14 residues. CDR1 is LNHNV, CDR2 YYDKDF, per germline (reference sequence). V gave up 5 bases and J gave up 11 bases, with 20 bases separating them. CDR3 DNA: TGTGCCACCAGCGGAAGGAGGGTGACCTCGAGGCAGTATTTT. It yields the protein CATSGRRVTSRQYF.

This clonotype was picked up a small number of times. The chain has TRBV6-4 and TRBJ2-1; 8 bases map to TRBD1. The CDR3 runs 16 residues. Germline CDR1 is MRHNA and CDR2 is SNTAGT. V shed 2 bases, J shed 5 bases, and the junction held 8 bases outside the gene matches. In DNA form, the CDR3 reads TGTGCCAGCAGTGACAAGCCAGGGGGCGCCCACAATGAGCAGTTCTTC. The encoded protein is CASSDKPGGAHNEQFF.

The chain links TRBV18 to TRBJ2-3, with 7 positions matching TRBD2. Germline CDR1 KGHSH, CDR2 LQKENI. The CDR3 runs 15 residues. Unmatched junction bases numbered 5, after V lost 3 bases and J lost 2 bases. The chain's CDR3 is CASSPTTSSTDTQYF. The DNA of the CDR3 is TGTGCCAGCTCACCCACGACTAGCTCCACAGATACGCAGTATTTT.

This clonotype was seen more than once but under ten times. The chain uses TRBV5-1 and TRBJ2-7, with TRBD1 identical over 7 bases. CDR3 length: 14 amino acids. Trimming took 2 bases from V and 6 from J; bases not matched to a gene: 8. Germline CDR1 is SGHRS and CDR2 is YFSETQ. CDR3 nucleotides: TGCGCCAGCAGCTTCGGACAGGCTTGGTCCGAGCAGTACTTC. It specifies CASSFGQAWSEQYF.

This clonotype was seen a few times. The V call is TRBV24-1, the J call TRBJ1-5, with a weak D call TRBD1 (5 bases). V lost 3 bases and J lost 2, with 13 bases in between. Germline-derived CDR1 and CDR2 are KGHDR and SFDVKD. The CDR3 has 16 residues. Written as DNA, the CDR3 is TGTGCCACCAGTGATGGGGGAGGGACGGGCAATCAGCCCCAGCATTTT. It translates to CATSDGGGTGNQPQHF.

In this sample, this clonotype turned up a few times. CDR3 loop: CASSIVAGGYEQYF. For the CDR3, the DNA is TGTGCCAGTAGTATCGTGGCAGGGGGCTACGAGCAGTACTTC. This chain joins TRBV19 and TRBJ2-7; 7 bases are a match to TRBD1. This CDR3 is built from 14 residues. Germline-derived CDR1 and CDR2 are LNHDA and SQIVND (reference sequence). Trimming cost V 3 bases and J 3 bases; bases outside gene matches: 5.

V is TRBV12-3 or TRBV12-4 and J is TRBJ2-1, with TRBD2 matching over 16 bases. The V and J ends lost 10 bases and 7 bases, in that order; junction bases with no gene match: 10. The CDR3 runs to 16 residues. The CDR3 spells CATKSGLAGGGNEQFF. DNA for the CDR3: TGTGCCACCAAATCGGGACTAGCGGGGGGGGGTAATGAGCAGTTCTTC.

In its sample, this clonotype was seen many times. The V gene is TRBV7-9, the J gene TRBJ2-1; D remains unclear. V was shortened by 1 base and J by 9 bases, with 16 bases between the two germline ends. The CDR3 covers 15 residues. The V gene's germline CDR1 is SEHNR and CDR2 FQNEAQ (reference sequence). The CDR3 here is CASSLVPQAAVEQFF. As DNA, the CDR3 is TGTGCCAGCAGCTTAGTCCCCCAGGCCGCAGTTGAGCAGTTCTTC.

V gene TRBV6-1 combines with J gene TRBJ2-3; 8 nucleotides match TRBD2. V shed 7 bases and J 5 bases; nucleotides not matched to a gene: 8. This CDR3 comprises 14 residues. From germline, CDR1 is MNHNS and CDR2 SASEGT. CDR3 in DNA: TGTGCCAGCAAAACGGGGGGGCCAGGAGATACGCAGTATTTT. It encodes CASKTGGPGDTQYF.

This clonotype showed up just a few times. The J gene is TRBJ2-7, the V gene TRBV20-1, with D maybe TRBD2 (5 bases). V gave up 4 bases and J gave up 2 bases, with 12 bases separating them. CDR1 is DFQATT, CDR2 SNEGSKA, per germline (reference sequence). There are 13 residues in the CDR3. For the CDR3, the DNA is TGCAGTGCTACCGGAGTAGCGACCTACGAGCAGTACTTC. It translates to CSATGVATYEQYF.

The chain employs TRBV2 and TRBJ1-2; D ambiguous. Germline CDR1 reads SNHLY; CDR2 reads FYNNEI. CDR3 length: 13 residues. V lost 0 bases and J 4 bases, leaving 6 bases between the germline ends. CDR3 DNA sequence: TGTGCCAGCAGTGAAGCGAGGAGCTATGGCTACACCTTC. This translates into CASSEARSYGYTF.

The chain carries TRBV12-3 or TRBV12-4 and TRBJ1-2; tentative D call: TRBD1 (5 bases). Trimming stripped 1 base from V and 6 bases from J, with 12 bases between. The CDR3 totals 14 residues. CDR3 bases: TGTGCCAGCAGTTTAGTGAGGGGTTTAAATGGCTACACCTTC. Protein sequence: CASSLVRGLNGYTF.

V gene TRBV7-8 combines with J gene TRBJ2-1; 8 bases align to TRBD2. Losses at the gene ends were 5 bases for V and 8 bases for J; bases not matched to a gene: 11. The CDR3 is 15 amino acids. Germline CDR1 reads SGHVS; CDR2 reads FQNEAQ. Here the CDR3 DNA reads TGTGCCAGCAGCCCTAAGCGGGAGATCGGCTATGAGCAGTTCTTC. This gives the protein CASSPKREIGYEQFF.

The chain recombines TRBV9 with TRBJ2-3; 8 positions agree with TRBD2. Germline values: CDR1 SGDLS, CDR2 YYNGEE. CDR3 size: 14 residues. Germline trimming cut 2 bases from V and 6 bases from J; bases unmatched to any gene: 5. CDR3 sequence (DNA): TGTGCCAGCAGCGTCAAGCTAGCGGGTGATACGCAGTATTTT. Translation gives CASSVKLAGDTQYF. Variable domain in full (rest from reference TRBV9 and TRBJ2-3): DSGVTQTPKHLITATGQRVTLRCSPRSGDLSVYWYQQSLDQGLQFLIQYYNGEERAKGNILERFSAQQFPDLHSELNLSSLELGDSALYFCASSVKLAGDTQYFGPGTRLTVL.

The CDR3 sequence: CASSPRSGGTDTQYF. The DNA of the CDR3 is TGTGCCAGCTCACCCAGGAGCGGGGGCACAGATACGCAGTATTTT. The chain is built from TRBV18 and TRBJ2-3; 7 nucleotides line up with TRBD2. This CDR3 region has 15 residues. Losses at the gene ends were 3 bases for V and 1 base for J; bases not matched to a gene: 4. The germline gives CDR1 KGHSH, CDR2 LQKENI.

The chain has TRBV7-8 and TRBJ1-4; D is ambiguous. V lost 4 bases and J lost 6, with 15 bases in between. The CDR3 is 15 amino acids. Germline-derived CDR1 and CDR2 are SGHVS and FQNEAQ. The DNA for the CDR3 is TGTGCCAGCAGCTATTGGACGGCGCCAGATGAAAAACTGTTTTTT. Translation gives CASSYWTAPDEKLFF.

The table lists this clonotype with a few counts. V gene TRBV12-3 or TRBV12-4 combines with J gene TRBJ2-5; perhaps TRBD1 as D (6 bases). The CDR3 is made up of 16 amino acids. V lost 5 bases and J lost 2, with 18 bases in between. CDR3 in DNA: TGTGCCAGCAGTGTTGCGTTCGGACAGCCGCAAGAGACCCAGTACTTC. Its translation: CASSVAFGQPQETQYF.

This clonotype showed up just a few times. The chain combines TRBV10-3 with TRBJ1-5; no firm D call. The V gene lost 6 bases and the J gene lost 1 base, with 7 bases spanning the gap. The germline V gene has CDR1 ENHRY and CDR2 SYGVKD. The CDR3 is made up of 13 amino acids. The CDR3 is CAIRTDSNQPQHF. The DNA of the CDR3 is TGTGCCATCAGGACGGACAGCAATCAGCCCCAGCATTTT.

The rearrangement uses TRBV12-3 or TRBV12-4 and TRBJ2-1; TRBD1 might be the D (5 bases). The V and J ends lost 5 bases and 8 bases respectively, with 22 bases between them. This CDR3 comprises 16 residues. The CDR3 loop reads CASSPPTVLVFDEQFF. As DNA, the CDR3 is TGTGCCAGCAGTCCGCCGACAGTTCTTGTGTTCGATGAGCAGTTCTTC.